These 28 T cell receptor beta chains were sequenced from one sample in a study of blood T cell repertoires in COVID-19. Sequencing was performed with immunoSEQ multiplex PCR; in TCRdb, only in-frame clones are kept and a portion is missing. Of hundreds of thousands of clones in the sample, around 89% were seen once. The source material was PBMCs or T cells enriched from blood (not recorded which). The origin of the receptors is a man aged 50 or older who had been exposed to COVID-19.

CDR3 nucleotide sequence: TGTGCCAGCAGTGGAAGGACTAGTACGAGTGAGCAGTTCTTC. Its translation: CASSGRTSTSEQFF. The rearrangement joins TRBV2 to TRBJ2-1; TRBD2 aligns across 7 bases. V dropped 4 bases and J dropped 9; count of bases not matched to a gene: 9. Germline assignment: CDR1 SNHLY and CDR2 FYNNEI. CDR3 length: 14 residues. Filled out from reference TRBV2 and TRBJ2-1, the complete variable domain reads EPEVTQTPSHQVTQMGQEVILRCVPISNHLYFYWYRQILGQKVEFLVSFYNNEISEKSEIFDDQFSVERPDGSNFTLKIRSTKLEDSAMYFCASSGRTSTSEQFFGPGTRLTVL.

The gene calls are TRBV11-2 and TRBJ2-5; unclear D gene. Trimming took off 5 bases at V and 0 bases at J, with 10 bases between the two ends. The CDR3 runs to 14 residues. The germline V gene encodes CDR1 SGHAT and CDR2 FQNNGV. The CDR3 loop reads CASSPYPDQETQYF. The CDR3 DNA reads as TGTGCCAGCAGCCCCTACCCCGACCAAGAGACCCAGTACTTC.

The chain links TRBV19 to TRBJ1-2; D remains unclear. CDR1 and CDR2 (germline): LNHDA, SQIVND (reference sequence). The CDR3 is 14 residues long. Trimming shortened V by 3 bases and J by 3 bases, and 11 bases separated the two germline ends. The CDR3 sequence is CASSIADGDYGYTF. The DNA for the CDR3 is TGTGCCAGTAGTATTGCGGATGGCGACTATGGCTACACCTTC.

This clone is classed as medium-sized (0.01 to 0.1%). The chain couples TRBV14 to TRBJ2-2; a possible D gene is TRBD1 (6 bases). V was shortened by 5 bases and J by 2 bases, with 9 bases between the two germline ends. CDR3 size: 14 residues. Germline V gene sequence: CDR1 SGHDN, CDR2 FVKESK. Here the CDR3 DNA reads TGTGCCAGCAGCAAGGACAGAAACACCGGGGAGCTGTTTTTT. Its translation: CASSKDRNTGELFF. Full variable domain (missing parts from reference TRBV14 and TRBJ2-2): EAGVTQFPSHSVIEKGQTVTLRCDPISGHDNLYWYRRVMGKEIKFLLHFVKESKQDESGMPNNRFLAERTGGTYSTLKVQPAELEDSGVYFCASSKDRNTGELFFGEGSRLTVL.

The chain carries TRBV12-3 or TRBV12-4 and TRBJ1-2; D ambiguous. Trimming removed 6 bases at V and 5 bases at J, with 10 bases between. The CDR3 is 12 residues long. This CDR3 reads CASRLRVYGYTF. In DNA form, the CDR3 reads TGTGCCAGCAGACTACGGGTATATGGCTACACCTTC.

The chain combines TRBV10-3 with TRBJ1-2; D is uncertain. Looked up from germline, CDR1 is ENHRY and CDR2 is SYGVKD. V was pared by 2 bases and J by 0 bases, with 10 bases between. The CDR3 is made up of 15 amino acids. The CDR3, as DNA: TGTGCCATCAGTGAGCAGGCAAGACCTAACTATGGCTACACCTTC. As protein: CAISEQARPNYGYTF.

The CDR3 is CASSPDGQGPLYGYTF. DNA for the CDR3: TGTGCCAGCAGCCCAGACGGACAGGGGCCCCTCTATGGCTACACCTTC. The chain is built from TRBV11-2 and TRBJ1-2, with 9 bases lining up with TRBD1. Germline V gives CDR1 SGHAT, CDR2 FQNNGV. The V gene end was trimmed by 5 bases and the J gene end by 4 bases; junction bases not matched to a gene: 11. This CDR3 region has 16 residues.

The chain recombines TRBV1 with TRBJ2-5; the table's D gene call, TRBD2, was not cross checked with the DNA. TRBV1 is classified as a pseudogene. This CDR3 has 15 residues. CDR3 protein: CTSSQGRRLQETQYF. CDR3 bases: TGCACCAGCAGCCAAGGTCGGCGGCTTCAAGAGACCCAGTACTTC.

J is TRBJ2-1 and V is TRBV5-1, with 13 bases matching TRBD2. The CDR3 totals 17 residues. Germline-derived CDR1 and CDR2 are SGHRS and YFSETQ. J gave up 6 bases and V 4 bases, and 10 bases lay outside the gene matches. The CDR3 region has the DNA TGCGCCAGCAGCCCGAGGGGGGGACTAGCGGGGACCAATGAGCAGTTCTTC. Translation gives CASSPRGGLAGTNEQFF.

The V call is TRBV7-3, the J call TRBJ1-6, with TRBD1 matching 7 bases. The CDR3 covers 15 residues. CDR1 is SGHTA and CDR2 is FQGTGA in the germline V gene. Trimming cost V 4 bases and J 7 bases; bases outside gene matches: 7. The CDR3 region is CASSWGTQGNSPLHF. The CDR3 nucleotides are TGTGCCAGCAGCTGGGGGACACAGGGGAATTCACCCCTCCACTTT. Complete variable domain (other parts from reference TRBV7-3 and TRBJ1-6): GAGVSQTPSNKVTEKGKYVELRCDPISGHTALYWYRQSLGQGPEFLIYFQGTGAADDSGLPNDRFFAVRPEGSVSTLKIQRTERGDSAVYLCASSWGTQGNSPLHFGNGTRLTVT.

The chain has TRBV30 and TRBJ1-5; 8 bases fit TRBD1. The V gene's germline CDR1 is GTSNPN and CDR2 SVGIG (reference sequence). The CDR3 contains 14 residues. V trimming: 0 bases; J trimming: 5 bases; junction bases outside the gene matches: 3. The CDR3 DNA reads TGTGCCTGGAGTGTGGCAGGGGGCTATCAGCCCCAGCATTTT. Translation: CAWSVAGGYQPQHF.

CDR3 in DNA: TGCGCCAGCAGTCAGAGACAGGGGATCTATAATTCACCCCTCCACTTT. Translating gives CASSQRQGIYNSPLHF. The rearrangement uses TRBV10-2 and TRBJ1-6; 8 bases fit TRBD1. Germline CDR1 WSHSY, CDR2 SAAADI. The CDR3 extends over 16 amino acids. With 5 bases clipped from V and 3 bases from J, the junction kept 6 bases outside the gene matches.

The CDR3 DNA reads as TGTGCCAGCTCACTTAACAGGGCGGATTCACCCCTCCACTTT. It is translated as CASSLNRADSPLHF. The genes are TRBV18 and TRBJ1-6, with D maybe TRBD1 (6 bases). The CDR3 is 14 residues long. Germline CDR1 is KGHSH and CDR2 is LQKENI. V lost 4 bases and J 8 bases, leaving 12 bases between the germline ends.

This clone was detected a few times. The V gene is TRBV2, the J gene TRBJ1-5; D gene uncertain. Germline lookup yields CDR1 SNHLY and CDR2 FYNNEI. This CDR3 has 15 residues. Trimming removed 4 bases from V and 0 bases from J, with 10 bases in between. CDR3 residues: CASSGLTFSNQPQHF. DNA for the CDR3: TGTGCCAGCAGTGGTCTTACATTTAGCAATCAGCCCCAGCATTTT.

The rearrangement joins TRBV2 to TRBJ1-1; D is unresolved. This CDR3 region has 14 residues. The V gene's germline CDR1 is SNHLY and CDR2 FYNNEI. Trimming removed 4 bases from V and 0 bases from J, with 9 bases in between. The CDR3 spells CASSAGRLNTEAFF. CDR3 bases: TGTGCCAGCAGTGCTGGGCGTTTGAACACTGAAGCTTTCTTT.

The V gene is TRBV7-2, the J gene TRBJ1-1; D is unresolved. Trimming cost V 3 bases and J 4 bases, with 12 bases left between them. Germline CDR1 SGHTA, CDR2 FQGNSA. CDR3 length: 14 amino acids. The CDR3 DNA is TGTGCCAGCAGCTTTAACGGGGTGAGCACTGAAGCTTTCTTT. Its protein product is CASSFNGVSTEAFF.

V usage is TRBV28 and J usage is TRBJ2-1; 12 positions agree with TRBD2. Germline CDR1 reads MDHEN; CDR2 reads SYDVKM. The CDR3 length is 18 residues. After removal of 3 bases from V and 1 base from J, the junction contained 7 bases not matched to a gene. CDR3 sequence: CASSFPGLAGSSYNEQFF. The CDR3 DNA is TGTGCCAGCAGTTTCCCGGGACTAGCGGGCTCTTCCTACAATGAGCAGTTCTTC.

The chain's CDR3 is CASSPPLGRTEAFF. In nucleotides, the CDR3 is TGTGCCAGCTCACCACCCCTGGGGCGCACTGAAGCTTTCTTT. This chain uses TRBV18 with TRBJ1-1, with a possible D match to TRBD1 (5 bases). The CDR3 consists of 14 residues. Germline V gene sequence: CDR1 KGHSH, CDR2 LQKENI. V was pared by 0 bases and J by 4 bases, with 9 bases between.

The CDR3 here is CASSFTASYEQYF. In DNA form, the CDR3 reads TGCGCCAGCAGCTTTACTGCATCCTACGAGCAGTACTTC. The chain uses TRBV5-1 and TRBJ2-7; D not certain. CDR1 SGHRS and CDR2 YFSETQ come from the germline V gene. This CDR3 is built from 13 residues. Trimming removed 2 bases at V and 1 base at J, with 7 bases between.

This clone was seen once. The V and J genes are TRBV19 and TRBJ1-1, with D tentatively TRBD1 (5 bases). CDR1 is LNHDA, CDR2 SQIVND, per germline (reference sequence). The CDR3 totals 14 residues. V gave up 2 bases and J gave up 1 base, with 8 bases separating them. Here the CDR3 reads CASSIRGANTEAFF. The CDR3 DNA reads as TGTGCCAGTAGTATAAGGGGCGCGAACACTGAAGCTTTCTTT.

Notes on this clone: At the DNA level, this CDR3 is encoded by other sequences in the same sample as well. This chain links TRBV28 with TRBJ1-2; no reliable D call. The CDR3 runs 13 residues. V was shortened by 3 bases and J by 2 bases, with 7 bases between the two germline ends. Germline CDR1 MDHEN, CDR2 SYDVKM. CDR3 in amino acids: CASSLGGNYGYTF. The CDR3 DNA reads TGTGCCAGCAGTTTGGGAGGGAACTATGGCTACACCTTC.

This chain links TRBV3-1 (or the pseudogene TRBV3-2) with TRBJ2-7, with TRBD2 matching 9 bases. Germline V gene lookup returns CDR1 LGHDT and CDR2 YNNKEL (reference sequence). Trimming removed 6 bases from V and 0 bases from J; junction bases left unmatched: 0. The CDR3 length is 13 residues. CDR3 sequence reads: CASRGLASYEQYF. DNA for the CDR3: TGTGCCAGCAGGGGACTAGCCTCCTACGAGCAGTACTTC.

Written as DNA, the CDR3 is TGTGCCAGCAGCTTCTCGGGTCCCAACTATGGCTACACCTTC. Encoded protein: CASSFSGPNYGYTF. This chain joins TRBV16 and TRBJ1-2; D is unresolved. Trimming removed 5 bases from V and 2 bases from J, with 12 bases in between. Germline assignment: CDR1 KGHSY and CDR2 FQNENV. The CDR3 loop spans 14 amino acids. The whole variable domain, remainder taken from reference TRBV16 and TRBJ1-2, is GEEVAQTPKHLVRGEGQKAKLYCAPIKGHSYVFWYQQVLKNEFKFLISFQNENVFDETGMPKERFSAKCLPNSPCSLEIQATKLEDSAVYFCASSFSGPNYGYTFGSGTRLTVV.

This chain joins TRBV20-1 and TRBJ2-5; maybe TRBD2 (5 bases). V was pared by 5 bases and J by 7 bases, with 11 bases between. The V gene's germline CDR1 is DFQATT and CDR2 SNEGSKA (reference sequence). The CDR3 has 11 amino acids. The CDR3 DNA is TGCAGTGCTTGGACTCGTGGGACCCAGTACTTC. It translates to CSAWTRGTQYF.

CDR3 sequence: CASSLAALRGLGSPLHF. Written as DNA, the CDR3 is TGCGCCAGCAGCTTGGCCGCCCTCAGGGGGCTAGGATCACCCCTCCACTTT. The gene calls are TRBV5-1 and TRBJ1-6; 8 nucleotides align to TRBD1. Trimming at V came to 0 bases and at J to 10 bases, leaving 12 bases not matched to a gene. Looked up from germline, CDR1 is SGHRS and CDR2 is YFSETQ. This CDR3 contains 17 residues.

This clone was seen a few times. The rearrangement uses TRBV28 and TRBJ2-2; D remains ambiguous. The CDR3 has 13 residues. CDR1 and CDR2 from the germline V gene are MDHEN and SYDVKM. Trimming took off 5 bases at V and 7 bases at J, with 11 bases between the two ends. CDR3 sequence: CASSPAVIGELFF. As DNA, the CDR3 is TGTGCCAGCAGTCCCGCAGTGATCGGGGAGCTGTTTTTT.

This chain connects TRBV10-1 to TRBJ2-3, with D tentatively TRBD2 (6 bases). This CDR3 is built from 13 residues. Trimming pared 8 bases from V and 5 bases from J, leaving 14 bases between. Germline V gene lookup returns CDR1 WNHNN and CDR2 SYGVQD (reference sequence). This CDR3 reads CASEGGLGDTQYF. Written as DNA, the CDR3 is TGCGCCAGCGAGGGAGGCCTCGGAGATACGCAGTATTTT.

This chain joins TRBV5-6 and TRBJ1-1; perhaps TRBD1 as D (5 bases). Trimming removed 4 bases at V and 8 bases at J, with 18 bases between. Germline CDR1 is SGHDT and CDR2 is YYEEEE. This CDR3 comprises 14 residues. The CDR3, as DNA: TGTGCCAGCAGCCGAGGAAGGCGGGACGGGGAAGCTTTCTTT. Protein product: CASSRGRRDGEAFF.